This TCR beta chain stems from a study of CD8+ T cells in alopecia areata. Study at large: In an open-label trial, patients got 5 to 10 mg tofacitinib twice daily. Study outcomes and limitations: Clonality in the scalp and expanded CD8+ clones ranked among the top 100 were significantly decreased by tofacitinib.

This CDR3 has 15 amino acids. Germline V gives CDR1 SGHAT, CDR2 FQNNGV. Trimming took off 0 bases at V and 2 bases at J, with 7 bases between the two ends. Noted treatment: oral pan-JAK inhibitor, 5-10 mg twice daily. The authors extracted RNA and reverse transcribed it into cDNA as the sequencing template. Produced via immunoSEQ multiplex PCR; TCRdb's table is partial and in-frame only. The profile shows 75,000 to 100,000 clones, about 70% of them singletons. On this clone itself: What it recognizes is unknown.

The sequence was obtained from a human donor with alopecia areata. The rearrangement links TRBV11-2 to TRBJ2-2, with D unclear. This specimen consisted of CD8+ T cells sorted from blood, obtained at week 44, from a patient treated with tofacitinib. The CDR3 loop reads CASSLDGRNTGELFF. The CDR3 DNA reads TGTGCCAGCAGCTTAGATGGCAGAAACACCGGGGAGCTGTTTTTT.